The source of this T cell receptor beta chain is a study of cytomegalovirus exposure and HLA in healthy donors. Germline CDR1 is MDHEN and CDR2 is SYDVKM. This CDR3 contains 15 residues. After removal of 5 bases from V and 5 bases from J, the junction contained 10 bases not matched to a gene. This clone has only one observation. The PCR employed 60 Vbeta primers together with 13 Jbeta primers. Only in-frame clones appear in the TCRdb table, and some are missing; sequencing was by immunoSEQ multiplex PCR. The table lists over 150,000 clones, approximately 80% of them singletons. This TCR came from a woman aged 40 to 50 in good health and CMV-seropositive. Sequenced material: PBMCs. V and J are TRBV28 and TRBJ1-1; TRBD1 agrees at 8 bases. CDR3 bases: TGTGCCAGCAGTCCCGGACAGGGAATTTGGACTGAAGCTTTCTTT. Residues: CASSPGQGIWTEAFF.